The 22 T cell receptor beta chains presented below share a single source sample, sequenced in a study of T cell repertoires in cytomegalovirus infection. Each CDR3 protein gets one entry after TCRdb re-called the reads with MiXCR. The sample gives about 250,000 distinct CDR3 sequences, about 18% of which show up once; roughly 45% is in the top ten. Sequenced material: CD8+ T cells from PBMCs. The receptors come from a human donor in good health (CMV status not recorded). Some clones in this sample may be carry-over from other donors' samples.

The sample holds many counts of this clonotype. The chain couples TRBV6-2 or TRBV6-3 to TRBJ2-5; 10 nucleotides match TRBD1. Germline-derived CDR1 and CDR2 are MNHEY and SVGEGT. The ends lost 4 bases at V and 3 bases at J; junction bases unmatched: 5. CDR3 length: 15 amino acids. The CDR3: CASSSPDRGKETQYF. CDR3 nucleotides: TGTGCCAGCAGTTCCCCGGACAGGGGGAAAGAGACCCAGTACTTC.

The chain combines TRBV5-4 with TRBJ2-1; D is possibly TRBD1 or TRBD2 (6 bases each). The V and J ends lost 3 bases and 4 bases respectively, with 14 bases between them. Germline V lookup: CDR1 SGHNT, CDR2 YYREEE (reference sequence). CDR3 length equals 15 residues. This CDR3 is CASSSPGGGYNEQFF. Here the CDR3 DNA reads TGTGCCAGCAGCTCCCCAGGAGGGGGTTACAATGAGCAGTTCTTC.

This clonotype was seen just once. This CDR3 reads CASSQERNTEAFF. The CDR3 DNA is TGCGCCAGCAGCCAAGAAAGGAACACTGAAGCTTTCTTT. This chain links TRBV4-1 with TRBJ1-1; D gene ambiguous. This CDR3 contains 13 residues. Per the germline V gene, CDR1 is MGHRA and CDR2 is YSYEKL. The V gene lost 0 bases and the J gene lost 1 base, with 3 bases spanning the gap.

This clonotype has more than one count but fewer than ten. The V call is TRBV29-1, the J call TRBJ1-2, with D hard to call. This CDR3 has 12 amino acids. V shed 3 bases and J shed 7 bases, with 12 bases lying between them. Germline CDR1 is SQVTM and CDR2 is ANQGSEA. The DNA for the CDR3 is TGCAGCGTTGAGGACTCCCGCCCTGGCTACACCTTC. Amino acid sequence: CSVEDSRPGYTF.

This clonotype was seen at least ten times. The V call is TRBV20-1, the J call TRBJ1-1; D not resolved. This CDR3 is 9 amino acids long. Trimming cost V 4 bases and J 3 bases, with 0 bases left between them. The germline V gene encodes CDR1 DFQATT and CDR2 SNEGSKA (reference sequence). The CDR3 here is CSANTEAFF. CDR3 DNA: TGCAGTGCTAACACTGAAGCTTTCTTT.

There are a few counts of this clonotype. J is TRBJ2-2 and V is TRBV19; TRBD2 is a possible D gene (5 bases). This CDR3 region has 14 residues. Germline V CDR1 and CDR2: LNHDA, SQIVND (reference sequence). V lost 7 bases to trimming and J lost 2 bases, with 11 bases between them. CDR3 DNA: TGTGCCAGTACAGACGGGGAAAACACCGGGGAGCTGTTTTTT. Its translation is CASTDGENTGELFF.

This clonotype was recorded at least ten times. The J gene is TRBJ1-2, the V gene TRBV7-9; a possible D gene is TRBD1 (5 bases). The CDR3 is made up of 14 amino acids. The germline V and J ends were trimmed by 2 bases and 0 bases, with 7 bases remaining between them. Germline loops: CDR1 SEHNR, CDR2 FQNEAQ (reference sequence). The CDR3 here is CASSLPGPNYGYTF. CDR3 bases: TGTGCCAGCAGCTTACCGGGACCTAACTATGGCTACACCTTC.

The CDR3 region has the DNA TGTGCCAGCAGTTGGACAGGGATCAACGAGCAGTACTTC. This translates into CASSWTGINEQYF. The rearrangement links TRBV2 to TRBJ2-7; 8 nucleotides line up with TRBD1. The CDR3 is 13 residues long. The germline CDR1 and CDR2 sequences are SNHLY and FYNNEI. After removal of 5 bases from V and 5 bases from J, the junction contained 5 bases not matched to a gene.

This clonotype turned up a few times. V usage is TRBV7-8 and J usage is TRBJ1-1, with a possible D match to TRBD1 (5 bases). The CDR3 contains 15 residues. V dropped 5 bases and J dropped 7 bases, with 20 bases sitting between them. From germline, CDR1 is SGHVS and CDR2 FQNEAQ. This CDR3 is CASSPLTGAGGEAFF. CDR3 in DNA: TGTGCCAGCAGCCCACTCACCGGGGCCGGAGGTGAAGCTTTCTTT.

The chain uses TRBV7-4 and TRBJ2-2; 7 nucleotides align to TRBD1. There are 16 residues in the CDR3. V lost 6 bases, J lost 5 bases, and 12 bases stayed unmatched. Germline CDR1 and CDR2: SGHVT and SQSDAQ. Here the CDR3 reads CASSPRGPLETGELFF. The CDR3 bases are TGTGCCAGCAGTCCTAGGGGGCCCTTGGAGACCGGGGAGCTGTTTTTT.

V and J are TRBV28 and TRBJ1-6, with D possibly TRBD1 on 5 matching bases. CDR1 is MDHEN, CDR2 SYDVKM, per germline. The CDR3 has 19 amino acids. The ends were cut back, 3 bases at V and 0 bases at J, with 18 bases in the middle. CDR3 loop: CASSFSGVGAISYNSPLHF. CDR3 coding DNA: TGTGCCAGCAGTTTCAGTGGTGTCGGGGCCATCTCCTATAATTCACCCCTCCACTTT.

This clonotype has at least ten counts. This chain links TRBV4-1 with TRBJ2-1, with a possible D match to TRBD1 (5 bases). CDR3 size: 16 residues. Trimming took off 1 base at V and 7 bases at J, with 17 bases between the two ends. CDR1 is MGHRA and CDR2 is YSYEKL in the germline V gene. The DNA for the CDR3 is TGCGCCAGCAGCCAAGGAAGGCAAGGGGCAAGGAATGAGCAGTTCTTC. Protein product: CASSQGRQGARNEQFF.

This clonotype was counted between two and nine times. The chain uses TRBV27 and TRBJ2-1; 11 bases are shared with TRBD2. Per the germline V gene, CDR1 is MNHEY and CDR2 is SMNVEV (reference sequence). The trim removed 6 bases at V and 5 bases at J, leaving 6 bases unmatched. This CDR3 has 15 residues. The CDR3 DNA is TGTGCCAGCAGCCCAATAGCGGGGGGGAACAATGAGCAGTTCTTC. The encoded protein is CASSPIAGGNNEQFF.

The table lists this clonotype with a few counts. At one end, the junction sequence differs from germline, possibly due to a read error. The V gene is TRBV7-7, the J gene TRBJ2-7; either TRBD1 or TRBD2 may supply D (5 bases each). The CDR3 sequence is 15 residues long. Germline values: CDR1 SSHAT, CDR2 FNYEAQ (reference sequence). The CDR3: CASSLARGENYEQYF. The CDR3 DNA follows: TGTGCTAGCAGCTTAGCGCGAGGGGAGAACTACGAGCAGTACTTC.

The V gene is TRBV10-3, the J gene TRBJ1-1; D is undetermined. The CDR3 consists of 12 residues. Germline V CDR1 and CDR2: ENHRY, SYGVKD. Deletions cut 3 bases from V and 3 bases from J, with 5 bases between. This CDR3 is CAISDGDTEAFF. The CDR3 region has the DNA TGTGCCATCAGTGATGGTGACACTGAAGCTTTCTTT.

This clonotype was counted between two and nine times. The chain carries TRBV4-1 and TRBJ2-3; D perhaps matches TRBD2 (5 bases). With 0 bases removed from V and 2 bases from J, the gap between germline ends came to 18 bases. This CDR3 comprises 18 residues. Germline V gives CDR1 MGHRA, CDR2 YSYEKL. CDR3 in amino acids: CASSQDSARAGITDTQYF. The CDR3 nucleotides are TGCGCCAGCAGCCAAGATTCGGCCCGGGCGGGTATCACAGATACGCAGTATTTT.

This clonotype was found a few times. The chain employs TRBV7-2 and TRBJ1-3; D remains ambiguous. CDR1 and CDR2 from the germline V gene are SGHTA and FQGNSA. CDR3 length: 16 residues. Trimming stripped 4 bases from V and 1 base from J, with 14 bases between. The CDR3 sequence: CASSSTPGSSGNTIYF. CDR3 sequence (DNA): TGTGCCAGCAGCTCCACACCGGGGTCTTCTGGAAACACCATATATTTT.

In its sample, this clonotype was seen a few times. In nucleotides, the CDR3 is TGTGCCAGTGGATTGTGGGGCTCTCGTGCAGATACGCAGTATTTT. It is translated as CASGLWGSRADTQYF. The chain combines TRBV19 with TRBJ2-3, with D possibly matching TRBD1 (5 bases). The V end lost 8 bases, the J end lost 4 bases, and 19 bases lay between the germline ends. Germline V gene data show CDR1 as LNHDA and CDR2 as SQIVND (reference sequence). The CDR3 has 15 amino acids.

The rearrangement links TRBV5-4 to TRBJ2-6; D gene uncertain. The CDR3 extends over 16 amino acids. Germline CDR1 is SGHNT and CDR2 is YYREEE (reference sequence). The V gene lost 5 bases and the J gene lost 0 bases, with 12 bases spanning the gap. The CDR3 DNA is TGTGCCAGCAGGGGTTCGGGCCGCTCTGGGGCCAACGTCCTGACTTTC. This sequence encodes CASRGSGRSGANVLTF.

V usage is TRBV28 and J usage is TRBJ2-7, with no clear D. V was shortened by 6 bases and J by 3 bases, with 12 bases between the two germline ends. Germline CDR1 is MDHEN and CDR2 is SYDVKM. The CDR3 runs 13 residues. The CDR3 bases are TGTGCCAGCAGGAGGCGAGAGCTCTACGAGCAGTACTTC. It encodes CASRRRELYEQYF.

The chain is built from TRBV6-2 or TRBV6-3 and TRBJ2-7; TRBD2 matches 10 bases. The V gene's germline CDR1 is MNHEY and CDR2 SVGEGT. V shed 0 bases, J shed 4 bases, and the junction held 6 bases outside the gene matches. The length of the CDR3 is 16 residues. This chain's CDR3 is CASSYSRLAGDYEQYF. The CDR3 DNA follows: TGTGCCAGCAGTTACTCGAGGCTAGCGGGGGATTACGAGCAGTACTTC.

In the case of this clonotype: This may arise from a read error, as a much more abundant clone is one base away. DNA for the CDR3: TGTGCCATCGGCGCACTCGGACAGGGGGCGCACGGCTACACCTTC. It specifies CAIGALGQGAHGYTF. V usage is TRBV10-3 and J usage is TRBJ1-2, with 11 bases fitting TRBD1. The germline CDR1 and CDR2 sequences are ENHRY and SYGVKD. The length of the CDR3 is 15 residues. J gave up 8 bases and V 8 bases, and 13 bases lay outside the gene matches.